Detailed here is one TCR beta chain. Its target is not known. This entry is derived from a study of cytomegalovirus exposure and HLA in healthy donors. Germline assignment: CDR1 MDHEN and CDR2 SYDVKM. The CDR3 length is 13 residues. Trimming took off 5 bases at V and 6 bases at J, with 14 bases between the two ends. Vbeta (60) and Jbeta (13) primers were used in the PCR. Sequenced by immunoSEQ multiplex PCR; TCRdb stores in-frame clones only, minus some. The sample gives around 120,000 clones, roughly 80% of which show up once; around 30% is in the top ten. The study's findings and limits: It was confirmed in vitro that three of the CMV-associated chains were specific for CMV antigens. On later analysis, the bulk of CMV-associated TCR beta chains appeared to be HLA-restricted. Being indistinguishable, some V segments were excluded, TRBV6-2 and TRBV6-3 among them.

V is TRBV28 and J is TRBJ2-7; D not resolved. Sequenced: PBMCs. This TCR was sampled from a man aged 60 to 75 in good health and CMV-seropositive. This CDR3 is CASSPATLREQYF. The CDR3 DNA follows: TGTGCCAGCAGTCCGGCGACACTTCGCGAGCAGTACTTC.